The rows below give T cell receptor beta chains drawn from one sample of a study of shared clonotypes between healthy human individuals. Some clones are missing from TCRdb's copy, which holds only in-frame ones; the method was immunoSEQ multiplex PCR. The sample contains millions of clones, over 85% of which appear only once. Source material: naive CD4+ T cells sorted from blood. These receptors all come from a man younger than 35 in good health. Each CDR3 is given with its conserved first and last residue. The D gene is left open where the match is weak. The size field is filled for only some rows; it gives once, few, many or a size class.

D,J,size,V,DNA,CDR3
.,TRBJ1-4,.,TRBV18,TGTGCCAGCTCGCGGGGGAGTAGTGAAAAACTGTTTTTT,CASSRGSSEKLFF
.,TRBJ1-6,.,TRBV18,TGTGCCAGTTCAGACACTGGCCCTAATTCACCCCTCCACTTT,CASSDTGPNSPLHF
.,TRBJ2-5,.,TRBV4-3,TGCGCCAGCAGCCAAGGCAAGGGAACCCACCCCCAAGAGACCCAGTACTTC,CASSQGKGTHPQETQYF
TRBD2,TRBJ2-1,.,TRBV5-1,TGCGCCAGCAGCTTGGAGGGGACTAGGGTCAATGAGCAGTTCTTC,CASSLEGTRVNEQFF
.,TRBJ1-1,.,TRBV7-2,TGTGCCAGCAGCTTAGCCGGGAACACTGAAGCTTTCTTT,CASSLAGNTEAFF
.,TRBJ1-3,.,TRBV19,TGTGCCAGTAACGGGGGCTACTCTGGAAACACCATATATTTT,CASNGGYSGNTIYF
.,TRBJ2-5,.,TRBV11-1,TGTGCCAGCAGCTTAGAAGCAGGCGGTTGGCAGACCCAGTACTTC,CASSLEAGGWQTQYF
.,TRBJ2-7,.,TRBV6-1,TGTGCCAGCAGTACCTACGAGCAGTACTTC,CASSTYEQYF
.,TRBJ2-1,.,TRBV5-1,TGCGCCAGCAGCTCGGGCGTAGAGCAGTTCTTC,CASSSGVEQFF
TRBD2,TRBJ2-3,.,TRBV6-6,TGTGCCAGCAGTAAGGGACTAGCGGGAGGTATAGGATGGTATTTT,CASSKGLAGGIGWYF
TRBD1,TRBJ2-7,few,TRBV19,TGTGCCAGTAGTACCCAGACAGGGAACGAGCAGTACTTC,CASSTQTGNEQYF
TRBD1,TRBJ2-5,once,TRBV5-6,TGTGCCAGCAGACAAGGGACAGGGGTGCGGGAGACCCAGTACTTC,CASRQGTGVRETQYF
TRBD2,TRBJ2-2,.,TRBV19,TGTGCCAGTACCTCGCTTGGGACTAGCGGGGGTAGGGGGGAGCTGTTTTTT,CASTSLGTSGGRGELFF
TRBD2,TRBJ2-7,.,TRBV10-2,TGCGCCATCCGGCAAGCGGGAGTCTACGAGCAGTACTTC,CAIRQAGVYEQYF